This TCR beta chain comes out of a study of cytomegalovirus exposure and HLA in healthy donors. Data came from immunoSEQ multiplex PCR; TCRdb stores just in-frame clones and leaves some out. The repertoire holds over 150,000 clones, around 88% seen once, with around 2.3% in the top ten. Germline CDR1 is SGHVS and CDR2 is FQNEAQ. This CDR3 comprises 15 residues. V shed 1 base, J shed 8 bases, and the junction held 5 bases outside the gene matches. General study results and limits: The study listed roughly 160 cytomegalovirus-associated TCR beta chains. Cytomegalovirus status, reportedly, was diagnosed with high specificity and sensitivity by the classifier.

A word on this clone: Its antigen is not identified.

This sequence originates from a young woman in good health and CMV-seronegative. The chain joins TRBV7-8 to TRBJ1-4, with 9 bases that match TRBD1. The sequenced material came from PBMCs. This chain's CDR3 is CASSLVGQGREKLFF. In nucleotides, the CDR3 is TGTGCCAGCAGCTTAGTGGGACAGGGTCGAGAAAAACTGTTTTTT.